The sequence of this T cell receptor (beta chain) was determined in a study of control samples from healthy donors and cancer patients. The CDR3 contains 15 residues. V was clipped by 8 bases and J by 5 bases; unmatched bases: 13. The germline V gene has CDR1 KGHSH and CDR2 LQKENI. TCRdb's table, derived via immunoSEQ multiplex PCR, lists solely in-frame clones and lacks some. The sample lists more than 65,000 clones, around nine tenths seen once, with roughly 2% in the top ten. The source is an older woman with head and neck cancer. The V call is TRBV18, the J call TRBJ2-3, with 7 positions matching TRBD1. The material sequenced was PBMCs. The CDR3 bases are TGTGCCAGCACTCTCGGACAGGCCTGGCGAGATACGCAGTATTTT. Translation: CASTLGQAWRDTQYF. Full variable domain (outside the CDR3, taken from reference TRBV18 and TRBJ2-3): NAGVMQNPRHLVRRRGQEARLRCSPMKGHSHVYWYRQLPEEGLKFMVYLQKENIIDESGMPKERFSAEFPKEGPSILRIQQVVRGDSAAYFCASTLGQAWRDTQYFGPGTRLTVL.